This T cell receptor beta chain stems from a study of cytomegalovirus exposure and HLA in healthy donors. Study-level findings and limits: The study designated some 180 TCR beta chains cytomegalovirus-associated.

The PCR contained 60 Vbeta and 13 Jbeta primers. Only in-frame clones appear in the TCRdb table, and some are missing; sequencing was by immunoSEQ multiplex PCR. The profile shows 160,000 or so clones, 65% to 85% of them singletons. About this clone: Its antigen is not identified.

This CDR3 has 17 residues. The germline V gene has CDR1 KGHSH and CDR2 LQKENI. The junction had 8 bases not matched to a gene; V was cut back by 4 bases and J by 0 bases. Sequencing was carried out using PBMCs. The genes are TRBV18 and TRBJ1-5, with 8 bases aligning to TRBD1. The receptor was derived from a man aged 50 to 60 in good health and CMV-seropositive. This CDR3 reads CASSHGTGVYSNQPQHF. The CDR3 nucleotides are TGTGCCAGCTCACATGGGACAGGAGTTTATAGCAATCAGCCCCAGCATTTT.